The source of this TCR beta chain is a study of shared T cell receptors in the human thymus. CDR1 is MDHEN and CDR2 is SYDVKM in the germline V gene. Trimming shortened V by 2 bases and J by 5 bases, and 18 bases separated the two germline ends. The CDR3 runs to 16 residues. Produced via immunoSEQ multiplex PCR; TCRdb's table is partial and in-frame only. The table includes hundreds of thousands of clones, around 82% detected once. This sample also belongs to another study, concerning human thymus T cells.

The receptor was isolated from a boy under two years old with a congenital heart defect. The chain is built from TRBV28 and TRBJ1-2; D is unresolved. The sequenced sample was thymocytes. The CDR3 sequence is CASSLPLEGASYGYTF. CDR3 nucleotide sequence: TGTGCCAGCAGTTTACCCCTTGAGGGAGCCTCTTATGGCTACACCTTC.